A selection of T cell receptor beta chains follows, all from one sample in a study of blood T cell repertoires in COVID-19. TCRdb's copy holds only in-frame clones and misses some; the assay was immunoSEQ multiplex PCR. The sample has about 73,000 clones; approximately 83% are singletons. The sample was peripheral blood. These receptors came from an older woman with acute or convalescent COVID-19. CDR3s include the opening cysteine and the closing phenylalanine or tryptophan. Fields, in order: CDR3 DNA, CDR3 protein, D gene, V gene, clone size, J gene. The D gene is left open where the match is weak. Clone size is shown for a subset of rows, as once, few, many or a class of expanded clone.

CDR3 DNA: TGTGCCAGCAGAGCGGGGGCGTCCTCCTACGAGCAGTACTTC
CDR3 protein: CASRAGASSYEQYF
D gene: TRBD2
V gene: TRBV7-6
clone size: NA
J gene: TRBJ2-7

CDR3 DNA: TGTGCCAGCACCGTGACAGGGCCCAATGATAATTCACCCCTCCACTTT
CDR3 protein: CASTVTGPNDNSPLHF
D gene: TRBD1
V gene: TRBV5-4
clone size: NA
J gene: TRBJ1-6

CDR3 DNA: TGCAGCGTCTACCAGACAGGGACCAACTATGGCTACACCTTC
CDR3 protein: CSVYQTGTNYGYTF
D gene: TRBD1
V gene: TRBV29-1
clone size: NA
J gene: TRBJ1-2

CDR3 DNA: TGTGCCAGCAGCTTGGATAGCGGGAAGAGGGGAGAGACCCAGTACTTC
CDR3 protein: CASSLDSGKRGETQYF
D gene: TRBD2
V gene: TRBV5-4
clone size: NA
J gene: TRBJ2-5

CDR3 DNA: TGTGCCAGTAAAGCGGGGTTTGGCAACGCTGAAGCTTTCTTT
CDR3 protein: CASKAGFGNAEAFF
D gene: NA
V gene: TRBV28
clone size: NA
J gene: TRBJ1-1

CDR3 DNA: TGTGCCAGCGCAACCGGTTCGGGCTATGGCTACACCTTC
CDR3 protein: CASATGSGYGYTF
D gene: NA
V gene: TRBV12-3/TRBV12-4
clone size: NA
J gene: TRBJ1-2

CDR3 DNA: TGTGCCAGCAGCCCGCGGTCGGCACGGTACAATGAGCAGTTCTTC
CDR3 protein: CASSPRSARYNEQFF
D gene: NA
V gene: TRBV11-3
clone size: NA
J gene: TRBJ2-1

CDR3 DNA: TGCGCCAGCAGCTTTGTAGTTAACACTGAAGCTTTCTTT
CDR3 protein: CASSFVVNTEAFF
D gene: NA
V gene: TRBV5-1
clone size: NA
J gene: TRBJ1-1

CDR3 DNA: TGTGCCAGCAGCCGGACGCAAGGGAGAAGTGGGGCTTTCTTT
CDR3 protein: CASSRTQGRSGAFF
D gene: NA
V gene: TRBV3-1/TRBV3-2
clone size: NA
J gene: TRBJ1-1

CDR3 DNA: TGTGCCAGCAGAGGCAGCCTTAACTATGGCTACACCTTC
CDR3 protein: CASRGSLNYGYTF
D gene: NA
V gene: TRBV19
clone size: few
J gene: TRBJ1-2

CDR3 DNA: TGTGCCAGCAGCTTGGGGACAGATACCTACGAGCAGTACTTC
CDR3 protein: CASSLGTDTYEQYF
D gene: NA
V gene: TRBV5-4
clone size: few
J gene: TRBJ2-7

CDR3 DNA: TGTGCCAGCAGCCGCACCGGGGGGGGCGGAACTTTAAACTATGGCTACACCTTC
CDR3 protein: CASSRTGGGGTLNYGYTF
D gene: NA
V gene: TRBV28
clone size: NA
J gene: TRBJ1-2

CDR3 DNA: TGCGCCAGCAGCCGGGGGAGTGTGGGTACTGAAGCTTTCTTT
CDR3 protein: CASSRGSVGTEAFF
D gene: NA
V gene: TRBV10-1
clone size: NA
J gene: TRBJ1-1

CDR3 DNA: TGTGCCAGCAGTCTCTACTTGGGGGGGGTGCCAGATACGCAGTATTTT
CDR3 protein: CASSLYLGGVPDTQYF
D gene: TRBD2
V gene: TRBV7-9
clone size: NA
J gene: TRBJ2-3

CDR3 DNA: TGTGCCAGCAGTTTCGGGGGGGGTCCCCAGCATTTT
CDR3 protein: CASSFGGGPQHF
D gene: NA
V gene: TRBV12-3/TRBV12-4
clone size: few
J gene: TRBJ1-5

CDR3 DNA: TGTGCCACCAGCTTCCGACGGGATGAGCAGTTCTTC
CDR3 protein: CATSFRRDEQFF
D gene: NA
V gene: TRBV15
clone size: NA
J gene: TRBJ2-1

CDR3 DNA: TGTGCCAGCAGCAGACAGGAGAACTCCTACAATGAGCAGTTCTTC
CDR3 protein: CASSRQENSYNEQFF
D gene: NA
V gene: TRBV5-5
clone size: NA
J gene: TRBJ2-1

CDR3 DNA: TGTGCCAGTAGCTGGGACAGCCGCAATCAGCCCCAGCATTTT
CDR3 protein: CASSWDSRNQPQHF
D gene: TRBD1
V gene: TRBV19
clone size: NA
J gene: TRBJ1-5

CDR3 DNA: TGTGCCAGCAGATATTCTGGAAACACCATATATTTT
CDR3 protein: CASRYSGNTIYF
D gene: NA
V gene: TRBV12-3/TRBV12-4
clone size: NA
J gene: TRBJ1-3

CDR3 DNA: TGCGCCAGCAGCTTGAACACCGGGACAGGAATTCACGAGCAGTACTTC
CDR3 protein: CASSLNTGTGIHEQYF
D gene: TRBD1
V gene: TRBV5-1
clone size: NA
J gene: TRBJ2-7

CDR3 DNA: TGTGCCAGTAGTCCCCAGATCAGGTACAATGAGCAGTTCTTC
CDR3 protein: CASSPQIRYNEQFF
D gene: NA
V gene: TRBV19
clone size: once
J gene: TRBJ2-1

CDR3 DNA: TGTGCCAGCAGCCGCGGGCAGATAGCCAAAAACATTCAGTACTTC
CDR3 protein: CASSRGQIAKNIQYF
D gene: NA
V gene: TRBV5-6
clone size: NA
J gene: TRBJ2-4

CDR3 DNA: TGTGCCTGGAGACGTCCGGCGGATGGCTACACCTTC
CDR3 protein: CAWRRPADGYTF
D gene: NA
V gene: TRBV30
clone size: NA
J gene: TRBJ1-2

CDR3 DNA: TGTGCCAGTAGTTCCCGGGAAGGGAGGAACACTGAAGCTTTCTTT
CDR3 protein: CASSSREGRNTEAFF
D gene: NA
V gene: TRBV19
clone size: NA
J gene: TRBJ1-1

CDR3 DNA: TGTGCCTGGAGAAGGGGGCGCACGGGTAACTATGGCTACACCTTC
CDR3 protein: CAWRRGRTGNYGYTF
D gene: TRBD1
V gene: TRBV30
clone size: NA
J gene: TRBJ1-2

CDR3 DNA: TGTGCCAGCAGCCAAGATCCGGCGGGAGTGGGTTTAGGCGGGGAGCTGTTTTTT
CDR3 protein: CASSQDPAGVGLGGELFF
D gene: TRBD2
V gene: TRBV4-2
clone size: NA
J gene: TRBJ2-2

CDR3 DNA: TGTGCCAGCAGTCCGAGAAGTGGAGCCCTTAACTATGGCTACACCTTC
CDR3 protein: CASSPRSGALNYGYTF
D gene: NA
V gene: TRBV28
clone size: NA
J gene: TRBJ1-2

CDR3 DNA: TGTGCCAGCAGTTACTCTATCAGGGCTAACTATGGCTACACCTTC
CDR3 protein: CASSYSIRANYGYTF
D gene: NA
V gene: TRBV6-5
clone size: NA
J gene: TRBJ1-2

CDR3 DNA: TGTGCCAGCAGCTTGGGACTAGCGGGGACCGGGGAGCTGTTTTTT
CDR3 protein: CASSLGLAGTGELFF
D gene: TRBD2
V gene: TRBV13
clone size: NA
J gene: TRBJ2-2

CDR3 DNA: TGTGCCAGCAGTCACGGAGGGGGGGCGGATGGCTACACCTTC
CDR3 protein: CASSHGGGADGYTF
D gene: NA
V gene: TRBV28
clone size: NA
J gene: TRBJ1-2

CDR3 DNA: TGTGCCAGCAGCTTATACTACGAGCAGTACTTC
CDR3 protein: CASSLYYEQYF
D gene: NA
V gene: TRBV7-9
clone size: NA
J gene: TRBJ2-7

CDR3 DNA: TGTGCCAGCAGCTTCTATAGCGGGGGGGCGTCAGAGACCCAGTACTTC
CDR3 protein: CASSFYSGGASETQYF
D gene: TRBD2
V gene: TRBV5-6
clone size: NA
J gene: TRBJ2-5

CDR3 DNA: TGCGCCAGCAGACTTGACAGGGAGTATGGCTACACCTTC
CDR3 protein: CASRLDREYGYTF
D gene: TRBD1
V gene: TRBV5-1
clone size: NA
J gene: TRBJ1-2

CDR3 DNA: TGTGCCAGCAGCGTCGGGTTATTTCAGCCCCAGCATTTT
CDR3 protein: CASSVGLFQPQHF
D gene: NA
V gene: TRBV9
clone size: NA
J gene: TRBJ1-5

CDR3 DNA: TGTGCCAGCAGCCCGACCGCGGAGAGAAATGAGCAGTTCTTC
CDR3 protein: CASSPTAERNEQFF
D gene: NA
V gene: TRBV13
clone size: once
J gene: TRBJ2-1

CDR3 DNA: TGTGCCAGCAGCTTGGTACAGCCTGAAAACATTCAGTACTTC
CDR3 protein: CASSLVQPENIQYF
D gene: NA
V gene: TRBV5-8
clone size: NA
J gene: TRBJ2-4

CDR3 DNA: TGTGCCAGCAGCTTAGGCGGCGGCTATGGCTACACCTTC
CDR3 protein: CASSLGGGYGYTF
D gene: NA
V gene: TRBV7-2
clone size: NA
J gene: TRBJ1-2

CDR3 DNA: TGCGCCAGCAGCTTGGTGACTAGCGGGTACAATGAGCAGTTCTTC
CDR3 protein: CASSLVTSGYNEQFF
D gene: TRBD2
V gene: TRBV5-1
clone size: NA
J gene: TRBJ2-1

CDR3 DNA: TGCGCCAGCAGCTTGACTAGCGGGAGCCCAGATACGCAGTATTTT
CDR3 protein: CASSLTSGSPDTQYF
D gene: TRBD2
V gene: TRBV5-1
clone size: NA
J gene: TRBJ2-3

CDR3 DNA: TGTGCCTGGAGTCCGTTACACCGGGACACTGAAGCTTTCTTT
CDR3 protein: CAWSPLHRDTEAFF
D gene: NA
V gene: TRBV30
clone size: NA
J gene: TRBJ1-1

CDR3 DNA: TGCGCCAGCAGCTCCTTAGGGGCTAGCGGGATCTACGAGCAGTACTTC
CDR3 protein: CASSSLGASGIYEQYF
D gene: TRBD2
V gene: TRBV5-1
clone size: few
J gene: TRBJ2-7

CDR3 DNA: TGTGCCACCAGTGATCGGACCGGGACAGGCAAAGAGACCCAGTACTTC
CDR3 protein: CATSDRTGTGKETQYF
D gene: TRBD1
V gene: TRBV24-1
clone size: few
J gene: TRBJ2-5

CDR3 DNA: TGTGCCAGCAGTTCTCAGCTGCAAAACATTGGTTCAGGGACAGATACGCAGTATTTT
CDR3 protein: CASSSQLQNIGSGTDTQYF
D gene: NA
V gene: TRBV28
clone size: once
J gene: TRBJ2-3

CDR3 DNA: TGTGCCTGGAGTGCGTTTGGGGGGAGAGAGACCCAGTACTTC
CDR3 protein: CAWSAFGGRETQYF
D gene: NA
V gene: TRBV30
clone size: NA
J gene: TRBJ2-5

CDR3 DNA: TGCGCCAGCAGCGCGGTGAAGGAATGGACTCTCCGGGACAGGTTGAACACTGAAGCTTTCTTT
CDR3 protein: CASSAVKEWTLRDRLNTEAFF
D gene: TRBD1
V gene: TRBV5-1
clone size: NA
J gene: TRBJ1-1

CDR3 DNA: TGTGCCAGCAGCGTAGCGTCTATCGGGGCTAGCGTTGGCTACGAGCAGTACTTC
CDR3 protein: CASSVASIGASVGYEQYF
D gene: NA
V gene: TRBV9
clone size: once
J gene: TRBJ2-7

CDR3 DNA: TGTGCCAGCAGTTACTTTGCGGGGGACACCGGGGAGCTGTTTTTT
CDR3 protein: CASSYFAGDTGELFF
D gene: TRBD2
V gene: TRBV6-6
clone size: NA
J gene: TRBJ2-2

CDR3 DNA: TGCGCCAGCAGTCCTAGTTTTCCGAACACTGAAGCTTTCTTT
CDR3 protein: CASSPSFPNTEAFF
D gene: NA
V gene: TRBV10-2
clone size: NA
J gene: TRBJ1-1

CDR3 DNA: TGTGCCAGCAGCTTAACGACAGGGCTTGGTAATCAGCCCCAGCATTTT
CDR3 protein: CASSLTTGLGNQPQHF
D gene: TRBD1
V gene: TRBV7-9
clone size: NA
J gene: TRBJ1-5

CDR3 DNA: TGTGCCAGCAGTGACCCCGGACAGGGGAGCTATGGCTACACCTTC
CDR3 protein: CASSDPGQGSYGYTF
D gene: TRBD1
V gene: TRBV2
clone size: NA
J gene: TRBJ1-2

CDR3 DNA: TGTGCCAGTACCTCGGACTGGAGCACAGATACGCAGTATTTT
CDR3 protein: CASTSDWSTDTQYF
D gene: NA
V gene: TRBV19
clone size: NA
J gene: TRBJ2-3

CDR3 DNA: TGTGCCAGCAGCAGACAACAGGGAACGGGCAATCAGCCCCAGCATTTT
CDR3 protein: CASSRQQGTGNQPQHF
D gene: NA
V gene: TRBV5-8
clone size: NA
J gene: TRBJ1-5

CDR3 DNA: TGTGCCAGCAGTTACGGGAGGGGGGGGCACTATGGCTACACCTTC
CDR3 protein: CASSYGRGGHYGYTF
D gene: NA
V gene: TRBV6-5
clone size: NA
J gene: TRBJ1-2